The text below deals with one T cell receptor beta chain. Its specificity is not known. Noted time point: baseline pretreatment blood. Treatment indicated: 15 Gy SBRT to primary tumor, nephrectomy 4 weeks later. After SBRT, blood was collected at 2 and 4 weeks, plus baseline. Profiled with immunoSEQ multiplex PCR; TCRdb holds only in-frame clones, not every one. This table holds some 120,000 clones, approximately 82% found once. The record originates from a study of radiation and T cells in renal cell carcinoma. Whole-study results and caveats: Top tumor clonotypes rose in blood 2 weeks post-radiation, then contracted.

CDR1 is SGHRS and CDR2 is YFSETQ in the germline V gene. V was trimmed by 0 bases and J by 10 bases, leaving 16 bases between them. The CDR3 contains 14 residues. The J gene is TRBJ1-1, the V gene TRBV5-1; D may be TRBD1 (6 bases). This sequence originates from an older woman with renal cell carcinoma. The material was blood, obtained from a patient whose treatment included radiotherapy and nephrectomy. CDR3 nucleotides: TGCGCCAGCAGCTTGGGGTCGTGGGGGGCTGCAGCTTTCTTT. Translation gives CASSLGSWGAAAFF.